In this sample, the clone carrying this TCR beta chain turned up a few times. Its antigen is undetermined. These data come from a study of cytomegalovirus exposure and HLA in healthy donors. The study, taken as a whole, reports: Rates of TCR association differed by HLA locus in a later analysis, with DRB1 highest and HLA-C lowest.

The PCR made use of 60 Vbeta and 13 Jbeta primers. Some clones are missing from TCRdb's copy, which holds only in-frame ones; the method was immunoSEQ multiplex PCR. The sample yields roughly 100,000 clones, approximately 80% seen once. Between the trimmed V and J ends, which lost 8 bases and 4 bases, there was a span of 17 bases. The CDR3 length is 14 residues. Sample: PBMCs. The TCR was taken from a male donor in good health and CMV-seronegative. The chain uses TRBV6-7 and TRBJ2-5; possible D gene TRBD2, 6 bases. TRBV6-7 is given ORF status, its function remaining uncertain. The CDR3 nucleotides read TGTGCCAGCGGGTGTGAGGGAGCGGGAGAGACCCAGTACTTC. Translation gives CASGCEGAGETQYF.